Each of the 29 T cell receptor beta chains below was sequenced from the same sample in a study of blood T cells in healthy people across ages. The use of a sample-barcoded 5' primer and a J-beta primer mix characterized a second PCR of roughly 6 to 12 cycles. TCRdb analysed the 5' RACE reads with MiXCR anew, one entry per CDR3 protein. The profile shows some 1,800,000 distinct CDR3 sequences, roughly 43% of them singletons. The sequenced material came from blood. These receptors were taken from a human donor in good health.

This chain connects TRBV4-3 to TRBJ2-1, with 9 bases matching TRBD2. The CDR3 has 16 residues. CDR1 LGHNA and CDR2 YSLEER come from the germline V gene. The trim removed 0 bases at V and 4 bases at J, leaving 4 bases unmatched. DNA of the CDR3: TGCGCCAGCAGCCAAGAGGGGGCGGGGGGGTACAATGAGCAGTTCTTC. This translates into CASSQEGAGGYNEQFF.

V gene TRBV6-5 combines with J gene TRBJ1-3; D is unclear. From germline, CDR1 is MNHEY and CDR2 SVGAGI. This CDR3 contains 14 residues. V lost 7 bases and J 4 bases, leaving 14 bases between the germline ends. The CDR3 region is CASTSLLRGNTIYF. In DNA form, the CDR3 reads TGTGCCAGCACCTCTCTATTGCGCGGAAACACCATATATTTT.

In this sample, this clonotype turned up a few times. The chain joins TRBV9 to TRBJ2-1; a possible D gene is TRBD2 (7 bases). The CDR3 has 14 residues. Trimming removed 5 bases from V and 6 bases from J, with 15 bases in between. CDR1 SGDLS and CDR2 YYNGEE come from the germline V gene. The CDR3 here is CASSDGGQGNEQFF. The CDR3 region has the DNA TGTGCCAGCAGTGACGGGGGGCAGGGCAATGAGCAGTTCTTC.

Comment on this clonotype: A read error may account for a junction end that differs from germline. The chain's CDR3 is CASSFSAGTSREQYF. CDR3 nucleotide sequence: TGTGCTAGCAGCTTCTCGGCCGGGACTAGCCGGGAGCAGTACTTC. The chain has TRBV7-2 and TRBJ2-5; 9 bases are shared with TRBD2. The CDR3 loop spans 15 amino acids. Germline V gene data show CDR1 as SGHTA and CDR2 as FQGNSA.

CDR3 coding DNA: TGCGCCAGCAGCTTGGAGGGGCGGGGGTTCACAGATACGCAGTATTTT. The encoded protein is CASSLEGRGFTDTQYF. V and J are TRBV5-1 and TRBJ2-3; 7 bases fit TRBD2. Germline CDR1 and CDR2: SGHRS and YFSETQ. The CDR3 covers 16 residues. Germline trimming cut 0 bases from V and 2 bases from J; bases unmatched to any gene: 6. Based on the CDR3 plus reference TRBV5-1 and TRBJ2-3, the full variable domain is KAGVTQTPRYLIKTRGQQVTLSCSPISGHRSVSWYQQTPGQGLQFLFEYFSETQRNKGNFPGRFSGRQFSNSRSEMNVSTLELGDSALYLCASSLEGRGFTDTQYFGPGTRLTVL.

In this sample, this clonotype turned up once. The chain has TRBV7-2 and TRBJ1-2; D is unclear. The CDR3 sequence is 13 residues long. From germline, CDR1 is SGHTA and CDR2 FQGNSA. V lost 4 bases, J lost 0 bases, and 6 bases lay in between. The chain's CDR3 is CASSYPTNYGYTF. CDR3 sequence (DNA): TGTGCCAGCAGCTACCCGACTAACTATGGCTACACCTTC.

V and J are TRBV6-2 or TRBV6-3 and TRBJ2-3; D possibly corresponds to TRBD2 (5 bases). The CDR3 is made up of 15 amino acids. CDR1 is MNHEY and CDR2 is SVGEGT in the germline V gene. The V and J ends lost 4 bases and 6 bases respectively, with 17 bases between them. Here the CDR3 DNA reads TGTGCCAGCAGTTCCGGGGAAATTGCGCCGGATACGCAGTATTTT. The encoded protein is CASSSGEIAPDTQYF.

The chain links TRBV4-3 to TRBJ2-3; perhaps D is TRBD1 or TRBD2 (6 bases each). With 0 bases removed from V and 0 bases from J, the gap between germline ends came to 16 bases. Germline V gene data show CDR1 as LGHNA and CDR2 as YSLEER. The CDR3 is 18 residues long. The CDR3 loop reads CASSQDGFEGGSTDTQYF. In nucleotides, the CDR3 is TGCGCCAGCAGCCAAGATGGATTCGAGGGGGGCAGCACAGATACGCAGTATTTT.

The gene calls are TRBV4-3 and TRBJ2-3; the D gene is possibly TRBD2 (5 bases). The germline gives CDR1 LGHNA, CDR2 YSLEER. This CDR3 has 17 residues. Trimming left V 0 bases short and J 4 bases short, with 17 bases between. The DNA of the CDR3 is TGCGCCAGCAGCCAAGAGTATAGCCGGGGAAATGCAGATACGCAGTATTTT. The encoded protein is CASSQEYSRGNADTQYF.

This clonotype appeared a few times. CDR3 nucleotide sequence: TGTGCCAGCAGCTCCCCGGGGGGGAACCTAGAACAAGAGACCCAGTACTTC. Its protein product is CASSSPGGNLEQETQYF. V gene TRBV7-2 combines with J gene TRBJ2-5; 8 bases are a match to TRBD2. Germline CDR1 SGHTA, CDR2 FQGNSA. The CDR3 contains 17 residues. V trimming: 4 bases; J trimming: 2 bases; junction bases outside the gene matches: 12.

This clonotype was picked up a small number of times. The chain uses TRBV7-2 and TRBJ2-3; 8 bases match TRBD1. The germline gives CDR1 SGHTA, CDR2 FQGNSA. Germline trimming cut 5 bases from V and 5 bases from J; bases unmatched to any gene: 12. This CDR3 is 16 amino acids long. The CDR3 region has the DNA TGTGCCAGCAGCACGGGACAGGCGGGCTTCGAAGATACGCAGTATTTT. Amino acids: CASSTGQAGFEDTQYF.

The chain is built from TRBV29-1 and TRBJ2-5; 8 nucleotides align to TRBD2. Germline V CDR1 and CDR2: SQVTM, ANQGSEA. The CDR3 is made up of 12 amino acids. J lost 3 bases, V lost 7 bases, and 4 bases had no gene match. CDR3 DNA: TGCAGCGCCCGGACTAGCAAAGAGACCCAGTACTTC. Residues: CSARTSKETQYF.

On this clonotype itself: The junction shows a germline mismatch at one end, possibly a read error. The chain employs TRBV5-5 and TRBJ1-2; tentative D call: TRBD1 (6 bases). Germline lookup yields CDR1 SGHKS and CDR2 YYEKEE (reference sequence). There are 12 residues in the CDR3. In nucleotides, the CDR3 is TGTGCCCGCAGCTTGGGGGCGAATGGCTACACCTTC. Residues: CARSLGANGYTF.

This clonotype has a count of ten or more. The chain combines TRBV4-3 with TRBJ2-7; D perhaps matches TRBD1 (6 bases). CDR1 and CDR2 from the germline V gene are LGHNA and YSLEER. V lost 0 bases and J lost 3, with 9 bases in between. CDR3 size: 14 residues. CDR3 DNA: TGCGCCAGCAGCCAAGACAGGGGCCACTACGAGCAGTACTTC. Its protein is CASSQDRGHYEQYF.

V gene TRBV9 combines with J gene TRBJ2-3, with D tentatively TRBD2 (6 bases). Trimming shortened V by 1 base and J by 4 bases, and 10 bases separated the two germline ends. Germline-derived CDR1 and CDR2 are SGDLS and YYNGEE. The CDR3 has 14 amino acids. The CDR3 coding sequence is TGTGCCAGCAGCGTAAGGAGCGGGTCAGATACGCAGTATTTT. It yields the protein CASSVRSGSDTQYF.

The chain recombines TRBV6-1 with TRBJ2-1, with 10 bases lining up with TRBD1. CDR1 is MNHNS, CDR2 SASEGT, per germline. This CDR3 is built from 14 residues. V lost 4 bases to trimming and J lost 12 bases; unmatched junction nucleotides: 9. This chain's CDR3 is CASSGSGTGAWQFF. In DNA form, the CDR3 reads TGTGCCAGCAGTGGATCCGGGACAGGGGCATGGCAGTTCTTC.

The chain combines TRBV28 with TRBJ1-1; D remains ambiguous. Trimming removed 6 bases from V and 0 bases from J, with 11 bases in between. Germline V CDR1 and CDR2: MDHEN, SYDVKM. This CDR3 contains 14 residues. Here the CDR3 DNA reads TGTGCCAGCAGACCAGAAATCTTGAACACTGAAGCTTTCTTT. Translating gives CASRPEILNTEAFF. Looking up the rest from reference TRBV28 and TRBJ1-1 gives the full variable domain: DVKVTQSSRYLVKRTGEKVFLECVQDMDHENMFWYRQDPGLGLRLIYFSYDVKMKEKGDIPEGYSVSREKKERFSLILESASTNQTSMYLCASRPEILNTEAFFGQGTRLTVV.

The CDR3 DNA follows: TGTGCCAGCAGGAGGGGACAGGGGGTAATTCGCGAAAAACTGTTTTTT. Translation gives CASRRGQGVIREKLFF. The genes are TRBV7-8 and TRBJ1-4; 11 bases match TRBD1. The germline gives CDR1 SGHVS, CDR2 FQNEAQ. The CDR3 length is 16 residues. The V and J ends lost 6 bases and 8 bases, in that order; junction bases with no gene match: 11. The full variable domain, its missing parts supplied by reference TRBV7-8 and TRBJ1-4, is GAGVSQSPRYKVAKRGQDVALRCDPISGHVSLFWYQQALGQGPEFLTYFQNEAQLDKSGLPSDRFFAERPEGSVSTLKIQRTQQEDSAVYLCASRRGQGVIREKLFFGSGTQLSVL.

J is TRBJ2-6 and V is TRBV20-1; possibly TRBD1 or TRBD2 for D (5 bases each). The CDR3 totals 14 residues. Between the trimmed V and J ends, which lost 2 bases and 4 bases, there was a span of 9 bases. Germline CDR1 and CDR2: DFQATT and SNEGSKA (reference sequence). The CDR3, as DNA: TGCAGTGCTAGAAAGGGGACCGGGGCCAACGTCCTGACTTTC. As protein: CSARKGTGANVLTF.

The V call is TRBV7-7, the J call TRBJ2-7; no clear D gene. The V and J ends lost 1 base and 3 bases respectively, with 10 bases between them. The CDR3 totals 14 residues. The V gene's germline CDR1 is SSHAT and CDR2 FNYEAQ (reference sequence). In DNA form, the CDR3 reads TGTGCCAGCAGCTTAGGACCGATGATCTACGAGCAGTACTTC. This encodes CASSLGPMIYEQYF.

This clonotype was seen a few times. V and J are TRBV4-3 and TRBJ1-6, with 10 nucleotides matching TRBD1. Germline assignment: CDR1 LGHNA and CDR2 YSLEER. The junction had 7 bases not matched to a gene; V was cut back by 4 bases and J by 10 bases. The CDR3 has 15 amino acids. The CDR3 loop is CASSRSGTGVSPLHF. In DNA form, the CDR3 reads TGCGCCAGCAGCCGATCCGGGACAGGGGTCTCACCCCTCCACTTT.

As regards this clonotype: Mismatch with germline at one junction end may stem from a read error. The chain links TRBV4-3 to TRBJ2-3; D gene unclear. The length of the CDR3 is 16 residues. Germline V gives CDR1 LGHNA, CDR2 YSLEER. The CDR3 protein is CASSTHRALHTDTQYF. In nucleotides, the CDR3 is TGCGCCAGCAGCACCCACCGGGCGTTACACACAGATACGCAGTACTTT.

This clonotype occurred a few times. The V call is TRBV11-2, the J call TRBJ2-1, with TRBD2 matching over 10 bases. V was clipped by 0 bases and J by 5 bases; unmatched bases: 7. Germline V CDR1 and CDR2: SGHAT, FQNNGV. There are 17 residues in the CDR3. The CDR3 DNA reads TGTGCCAGCAGCTTAGATCCTAGCGGGGGCAATGACAATGAGCAGTTCTTC. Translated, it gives CASSLDPSGGNDNEQFF.

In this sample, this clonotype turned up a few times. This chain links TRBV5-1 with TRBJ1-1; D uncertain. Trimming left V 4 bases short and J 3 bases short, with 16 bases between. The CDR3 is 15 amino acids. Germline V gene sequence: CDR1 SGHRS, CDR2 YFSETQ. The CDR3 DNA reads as TGCGCCAGCAGCCAAGGAAGGGTGTCGCACACTGAAGCTTTCTTT. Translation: CASSQGRVSHTEAFF.

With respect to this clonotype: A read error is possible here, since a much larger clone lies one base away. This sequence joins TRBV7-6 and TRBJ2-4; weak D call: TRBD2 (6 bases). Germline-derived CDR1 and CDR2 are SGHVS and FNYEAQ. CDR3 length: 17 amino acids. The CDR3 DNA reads TGTGCCAACAGCTTAGTTCGGGGCCGGGGGGCCAAAAACATTCAGTACTTC. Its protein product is CANSLVRGRGAKNIQYF.

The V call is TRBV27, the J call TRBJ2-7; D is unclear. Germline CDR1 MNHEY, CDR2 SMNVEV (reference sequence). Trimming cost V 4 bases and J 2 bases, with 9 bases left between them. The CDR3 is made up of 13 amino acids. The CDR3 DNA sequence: TGTGCCAGCAGTTCAGCTTTGGCCTACGAGCAGTACTTC. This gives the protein CASSSALAYEQYF.

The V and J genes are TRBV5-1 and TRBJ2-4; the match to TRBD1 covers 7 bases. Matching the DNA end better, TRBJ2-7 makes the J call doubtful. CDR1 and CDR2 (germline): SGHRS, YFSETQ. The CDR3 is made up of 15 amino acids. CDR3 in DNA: TGCGCCAGCAGCTTGGAAGGGGACAGCTTCTACGAGCAGTACTTC. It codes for CASSLEGDSFYEQYF.

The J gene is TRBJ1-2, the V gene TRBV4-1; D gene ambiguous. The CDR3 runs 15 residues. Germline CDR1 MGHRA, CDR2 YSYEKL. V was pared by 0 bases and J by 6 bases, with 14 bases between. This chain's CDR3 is CASSQDEQTCNGYTF. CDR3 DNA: TGCGCCAGCAGCCAAGATGAACAGACGTGTAATGGCTACACCTTC.

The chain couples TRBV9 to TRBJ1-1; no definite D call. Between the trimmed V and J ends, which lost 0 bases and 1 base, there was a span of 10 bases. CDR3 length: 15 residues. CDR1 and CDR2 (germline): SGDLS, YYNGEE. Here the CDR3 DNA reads TGTGCCAGCAGCGTAGATGATCCAGGGAACACTGAAGCTTTCTTT. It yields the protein CASSVDDPGNTEAFF. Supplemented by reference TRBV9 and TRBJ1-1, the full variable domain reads DSGVTQTPKHLITATGQRVTLRCSPRSGDLSVYWYQQSLDQGLQFLIQYYNGEERAKGNILERFSAQQFPDLHSELNLSSLELGDSALYFCASSVDDPGNTEAFFGQGTRLTVV.